A single sample is the source of the 24 T cell receptor beta chains below, sequenced in a study of primary melanoma T cells and metastatic recurrence. Assay: immunoSEQ multiplex PCR; the TCRdb copy retains only in-frame clones and omits some. Counted here are some 710 clones, around 77% occurring once; the ten biggest clones make up roughly half. The sample taken for sequencing was melanoma tumor tissue. The receptors here all came from a human donor with melanoma.

For the CDR3, the DNA is TGTGCCAGTAGTATAATGGTGGGCAGCCAAGAGACCCAGTACTTC. Translation: CASSIMVGSQETQYF. The V call is TRBV19, the J call TRBJ2-5; D remains ambiguous. The length of the CDR3 is 15 residues. In germline, CDR1 is LNHDA, CDR2 SQIVND (reference sequence). Trimming shortened V by 2 bases and J by 1 base, and 11 bases separated the two germline ends.

The V call is TRBV18, the J call TRBJ2-2; 8 positions match TRBD2. Germline loops: CDR1 KGHSH, CDR2 LQKENI. After removal of 2 bases from V and 4 bases from J, the junction contained 3 bases not matched to a gene. The CDR3 extends over 15 amino acids. The DNA for the CDR3 is TGTGCCAGCTCACCATTTGGGACTAGCACCGGGGAGCTGTTTTTT. The encoded protein is CASSPFGTSTGELFF.

The chain joins TRBV28 to TRBJ1-6; unclear D gene. Per germline, CDR1 MDHEN and CDR2 SYDVKM. This CDR3 is 12 amino acids long. Trimming removed 5 bases at V and 10 bases at J, with 9 bases between. CDR3 loop: CASSPPHSPLHF. CDR3 DNA: TGTGCCAGCAGTCCACCCCACTCACCCCTCCACTTT.

This chain joins TRBV28 and TRBJ1-2; D is undetermined. V lost 6 bases to trimming and J lost 3 bases, with 11 bases between them. CDR3 length equals 13 residues. Germline V gene lookup returns CDR1 MDHEN and CDR2 SYDVKM. The CDR3 is CASSLGVDYGYTF. CDR3 in DNA: TGTGCCAGCAGCCTGGGAGTTGACTATGGCTACACCTTC.

J is TRBJ1-6 and V is TRBV10-3; 9 nucleotides line up with TRBD1. Germline CDR1 ENHRY, CDR2 SYGVKD. The CDR3 sequence is 16 residues long. Trimming cost V 0 bases and J 7 bases; bases outside gene matches: 4. The CDR3 is CAISESGTGRNSPLHF. The CDR3 DNA sequence: TGTGCCATCAGTGAGTCTGGGACAGGGAGAAATTCACCCCTCCACTTT.

This chain connects TRBV29-1 to TRBJ1-3; D uncertain. The CDR3 spans 14 residues. Germline lookup yields CDR1 SQVTM and CDR2 ANQGSEA. V was shortened by 4 bases and J by 0 bases, with 10 bases between the two germline ends. The CDR3 loop reads CSVGLGNSGNTIYF. The CDR3 region has the DNA TGCAGCGTTGGTTTGGGGAACTCTGGAAACACCATATATTTT.

The CDR3 protein is CASSYHWEGDEQYF. CDR3 in DNA: TGTGCCAGCAGTTACCACTGGGAGGGGGACGAGCAGTACTTC. This chain uses TRBV6-8 with TRBJ2-7, with TRBD2 as a possible D gene (7 bases). The V and J ends lost 2 bases and 5 bases respectively, with 13 bases between them. This CDR3 is built from 14 residues. Germline values: CDR1 MNHGY, CDR2 SAAAGT.

The chain uses TRBV5-1 and TRBJ1-4; D might be TRBD1 (5 bases). The V end lost 4 bases, the J end lost 0 bases, and 10 bases lay between the germline ends. The CDR3 loop spans 15 amino acids. Germline CDR1 SGHRS, CDR2 YFSETQ. Here the CDR3 reads CASSPGTATNEKLFF. For the CDR3, the DNA is TGCGCCAGCAGCCCCGGGACGGCAACTAATGAAAAACTGTTTTTT. Full variable domain (outside the CDR3, taken from reference TRBV5-1 and TRBJ1-4): KAGVTQTPRYLIKTRGQQVTLSCSPISGHRSVSWYQQTPGQGLQFLFEYFSETQRNKGNFPGRFSGRQFSNSRSEMNVSTLELGDSALYLCASSPGTATNEKLFFGSGTQLSVL.

The V gene is TRBV11-3, the J gene TRBJ2-1, with D hard to call. In germline, CDR1 is SGHNT, CDR2 YENEEA. CDR3 length: 14 amino acids. V was clipped by 4 bases and J by 4 bases, with 11 bases between them. This chain's CDR3 is CASSSPFQYNEQFF. The CDR3 DNA reads TGTGCCAGCAGCTCGCCTTTCCAATACAATGAGCAGTTCTTC.

The rearrangement links TRBV19 to TRBJ1-5, with a tentative D call TRBD1 (6 bases). Germline V CDR1 and CDR2: LNHDA, SQIVND (reference sequence). CDR3 length equals 15 residues. Trimming removed 7 bases from V and 6 bases from J, with 19 bases in between. This chain's CDR3 is CASTLGIRGGQPQHF. CDR3 bases: TGTGCCAGTACCCTAGGCATCAGGGGCGGTCAGCCCCAGCATTTT.

This clone was observed once. The rearrangement links TRBV29-1 to TRBJ2-3; 10 bases line up with TRBD2. V lost 5 bases, J lost 10 bases, and 6 bases stayed unmatched. The CDR3 is made up of 12 amino acids. The germline CDR1 and CDR2 sequences are SQVTM and ANQGSEA. The CDR3 bases are TGCAGCGTTCGGGCTAGCGGGGGTGCGCAGTATTTT. It translates to CSVRASGGAQYF.

Here the CDR3 reads CATRQTGGYGYTF. The CDR3 nucleotides are TGTGCCACCAGACAAACAGGGGGCTATGGCTACACCTTC. This rearrangement joins TRBV28 to TRBJ1-2; 8 bases are shared with TRBD1. The CDR3 loop spans 13 amino acids. The ends lost 10 bases at V and 4 bases at J; junction bases unmatched: 8. Germline loops: CDR1 MDHEN, CDR2 SYDVKM.

The chain uses TRBV10-3 and TRBJ2-2; 9 nucleotides align to TRBD1. Germline V gene lookup returns CDR1 ENHRY and CDR2 SYGVKD. This CDR3 region has 15 residues. Unmatched junction bases numbered 10, after V lost 4 bases and J lost 10 bases. The CDR3 DNA reads as TGTGCCATCAGTGCCTCGACAGGGGGGAAATCGGAGCTGTTTTTT. The encoded protein is CAISASTGGKSELFF.

This clone was seen a handful of times. The chain joins TRBV19 to TRBJ1-5, with 7 nucleotides matching TRBD1. The J segment lost 7 bases and the V segment lost 5 bases, leaving 11 bases of the junction unmatched. The CDR3 has 15 residues. Germline CDR1 and CDR2: LNHDA and SQIVND (reference sequence). The CDR3 here is CASSLRQGVEQPQHF. In DNA form, the CDR3 reads TGTGCCAGTAGTCTGCGACAGGGTGTAGAGCAGCCCCAGCATTTT.

The chain couples TRBV28 to TRBJ1-2; 10 nucleotides align to TRBD1. Germline V lookup: CDR1 MDHEN, CDR2 SYDVKM. V lost 5 bases, J lost 0 bases, and 3 bases stayed unmatched. The CDR3 totals 15 residues. The CDR3 sequence: CASSGQGDPNYGYTF. In DNA form, the CDR3 reads TGTGCCAGCAGTGGACAGGGGGACCCTAACTATGGCTACACCTTC.

The chain recombines TRBV12-5 with TRBJ1-3; D unclear. CDR3 length equals 12 residues. Germline CDR1 LGHNT, CDR2 FRNRAP. The CDR3 protein is CASTFPGNTIYF. In DNA form, the CDR3 reads TGTGCCAGCACCTTCCCGGGAAACACCATATATTTT.

A note on this clone: At one boundary the junction diverges from the germline segment, which might be a read error. Other DNA sequences in the sample encode the same CDR3. The V call is TRBV11-3, the J call TRBJ2-2, with a possible D match to TRBD1 (6 bases). The germline CDR1 and CDR2 sequences are SGHNT and YENEEA. The CDR3 runs to 14 residues. CDR3 DNA: TGTGCCAGCAGCCCCACAACAGGGATCGGGAAGCTGTTTTTT. Translating gives CASSPTTGIGKLFF.

A word on this clone: The sample carries other DNA sequences with the same CDR3. This sequence joins TRBV6-8 and TRBJ2-2; TRBD2 matches at 12 bases. The length of the CDR3 is 15 residues. The trim removed 6 bases at V and 3 bases at J, leaving 2 bases unmatched. Germline values: CDR1 MNHGY, CDR2 SAAAGT. CDR3 sequence reads: CASSLAGGYTGELFF. As DNA, the CDR3 is TGTGCCAGCAGCCTAGCGGGAGGGTACACCGGGGAGCTGTTTTTT.

A single count supports this clone. The chain has TRBV6-8 and TRBJ2-7, with 10 nucleotides matching TRBD1. The J segment lost 5 bases and the V segment lost 8 bases, leaving 6 bases of the junction unmatched. The germline gives CDR1 MNHGY, CDR2 SAAAGT. The CDR3 sequence is 13 residues long. DNA for the CDR3: TGTGCCAGCTCCGGGACAGGGGTCCACGAGCAGTACTTC. It is translated as CASSGTGVHEQYF.

The chain couples TRBV30 to TRBJ2-7, with D possibly matching TRBD1 (5 bases). This CDR3 comprises 12 residues. Germline lookup yields CDR1 GTSNPN and CDR2 SVGIG (reference sequence). V gave up 1 base and J gave up 6 bases, with 10 bases separating them. In DNA, the CDR3 is TGTGCCTGGAGTGAATTAGGGGCCGAGCAGTACTTC. Its translation is CAWSELGAEQYF.

On this clone: The sample holds other DNA sequences that translate to the same CDR3. CDR3 in DNA: TGTGCCAGTAGTGTCAAAGGGGACACTGAAGCTTTCTTT. It yields the protein CASSVKGDTEAFF. This sequence joins TRBV19 and TRBJ1-1; TRBD1 is a possible D gene (5 bases). The germline gives CDR1 LNHDA, CDR2 SQIVND (reference sequence). The length of the CDR3 is 13 residues. V was cut by 5 bases and J by 3 bases, with 10 bases left in between.

CDR3 protein: CASSVTGSEKLFF. CDR3 nucleotide sequence: TGTGCCAGCAGTGTCACGGGGTCTGAAAAACTGTTTTTT. The chain joins TRBV25-1 to TRBJ1-4; D remains ambiguous. CDR1 and CDR2 (germline): MGHDK, SYGVNS. V lost 4 bases and J lost 7, with 10 bases in between. CDR3 size: 13 residues.

The chain links TRBV14 to TRBJ2-7, with 12 bases identical to TRBD1. The V gene end was trimmed by 0 bases and the J gene end by 2 bases; junction bases not matched to a gene: 11. The CDR3 is 19 residues long. Germline V lookup: CDR1 SGHDN, CDR2 FVKESK. The CDR3 DNA follows: TGTGCCAGCAGCCAAGATCCCCGTCGGGGACAGGGGGCCGCCTACGAGCAGTACTTC. Translation: CASSQDPRRGQGAAYEQYF.

V usage is TRBV9 and J usage is TRBJ1-2, with TRBD1 as a possible D gene (6 bases). V lost 7 bases and J lost 4, with 14 bases in between. Per germline, CDR1 SGDLS and CDR2 YYNGEE. The CDR3 extends over 13 amino acids. The CDR3 reads CASARGVFYGYTF. The DNA of the CDR3 is TGTGCCAGCGCCAGGGGCGTCTTCTATGGCTACACCTTC.